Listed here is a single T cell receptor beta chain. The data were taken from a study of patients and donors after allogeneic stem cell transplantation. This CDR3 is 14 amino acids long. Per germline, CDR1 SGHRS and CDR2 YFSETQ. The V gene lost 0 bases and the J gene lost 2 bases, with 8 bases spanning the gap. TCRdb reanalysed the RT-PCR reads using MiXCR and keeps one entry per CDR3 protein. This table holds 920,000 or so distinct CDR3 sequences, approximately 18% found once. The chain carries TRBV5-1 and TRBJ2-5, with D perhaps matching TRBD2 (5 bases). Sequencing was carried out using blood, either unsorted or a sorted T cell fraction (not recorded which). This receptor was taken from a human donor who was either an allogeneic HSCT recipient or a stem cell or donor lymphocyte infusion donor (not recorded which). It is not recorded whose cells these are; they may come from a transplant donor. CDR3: CASSLELEQETQYF. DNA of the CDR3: TGCGCCAGCAGCTTGGAACTAGAGCAAGAGACCCAGTACTTC.